This TCR beta chain was profiled in a study of T-cell reconstitution after alpha-beta-depleted transplantation in children. During its preparation, the TCRbeta library received unique molecular identifiers. TCRdb re-analysed the PCR reads in MiXCR, keeping a single row per CDR3 protein. The sample shows some 350,000 distinct CDR3 sequences, approximately 10% of them seen only once. This CDR3 has 16 amino acids. Trimming removed 2 bases at V and 3 bases at J, with 17 bases between. Germline CDR1 and CDR2: MNHEY and SMNVEV (reference sequence). There are a few counts of this clonotype. The input for sequencing was PBMCs from the stem cell graft donor, taken from the stem cell graft. This clonotype was sampled from a human donor who donated a stem cell graft to a child with acute lymphoblastic leukemia. V gene TRBV27 combines with J gene TRBJ2-7; TRBD1 might be the D (5 bases). The CDR3 spells CASSLEPGQFSYEQYF. The CDR3 DNA follows: TGTGCCAGCAGTTTAGAACCCGGACAATTCAGCTACGAGCAGTACTTC.